Included here is one T cell receptor beta chain sequence, with context. The antigen remains undetermined. Sequencing relied on a cDNA template that was reverse transcribed from extracted RNA. The method was immunoSEQ multiplex PCR; TCRdb's version includes in-frame clones alone and lacks a portion of them. Altogether roughly 190,000 clones are present, more than 55% being singletons, with the ten largest covering 1.3%. Germline trimming cut 4 bases from V and 5 bases from J; bases unmatched to any gene: 7. This CDR3 region has 13 residues. CDR1 and CDR2 from the germline V gene are SQVTM and ANQGSEA. This record comes from a study of CD8+ T cells in alopecia areata. Findings of the study overall: Besides other cells, scalp samples also yield sequences of resident alphabeta T cells from normal skin.

Treatment given: oral pan-JAK inhibitor, 5-10 mg twice daily. Sequences were derived from CD4+ T cells sorted from blood, sampled around week 50, from a patient treated with tofacitinib. The V and J genes are TRBV29-1 and TRBJ1-1; 7 positions match TRBD1. The sequence was obtained from a human donor with alopecia areata. For the CDR3, the DNA is TGCAGCGTTGGCCAGGGGGTTTCGACTGAAGCTTTCTTT. Encoded protein: CSVGQGVSTEAFF.